These 18 T cell receptor beta chains came from one sample sequenced in a study of blood T cell repertoires in COVID-19 (dated by TCRdb to 2019 to 2021). Preparation of the library involved the immunoSEQ multiplex PCR assay. TCRdb mirrors the immuneACCESS table, restricted to in-frame sequences. Some clones are absent from its copies; in checked studies, under half trace to an unresolved V gene, and the reason for the others is unknown. The sample table records 200,000 to 300,000 clones; about 83% of these occur just once. Roughly 4% of the sample belongs to the ten largest clones. Sequencing was done on a sample of peripheral blood. The receptors were sampled from a man over 45 with acute or convalescent COVID-19.

This chain connects TRBV4-1 to TRBJ2-1; the match to TRBD2 covers 11 bases. CDR1 is MGHRA and CDR2 is YSYEKL in the germline V gene. With 4 bases clipped from V and 9 bases from J, the junction kept 8 bases outside the gene matches. The CDR3 contains 15 residues. CDR3 sequence: CASSPSSGRAGEQFF. CDR3 DNA sequence: TGCGCCAGCAGCCCTAGTAGCGGGAGGGCCGGTGAGCAGTTCTTC.

The rearrangement joins TRBV29-1 to TRBJ2-7; unclear D gene. The CDR3 sequence is 16 residues long. Trimming took off 7 bases at V and 5 bases at J, with 27 bases between the two ends. CDR1 and CDR2 (germline): SQVTM, ANQGSEA. The CDR3 nucleotides are TGCAGCGGGCCCCGGATCACAGATCCTCCCCTCCACGAGCAGTACTTC. Translation: CSGPRITDPPLHEQYF.

The V and J genes are TRBV19 and TRBJ2-6; 9 nucleotides line up with TRBD1. From germline, CDR1 is LNHDA and CDR2 SQIVND (reference sequence). Trimming took 2 bases from V and 0 from J; bases not matched to a gene: 8. This CDR3 spans 19 amino acids. CDR3 bases: TGTGCCAGTAGTATATCCTACGTGGACAGGGGCTCTGGGGCCAACGTCCTGACTTTC. This codes for CASSISYVDRGSGANVLTF.

V is TRBV9 and J is TRBJ2-5, with TRBD2 matching 8 bases. V lost 3 bases, J lost 4 bases, and 8 bases stayed unmatched. The germline gives CDR1 SGDLS, CDR2 YYNGEE. The CDR3 is made up of 15 amino acids. The CDR3 loop reads CASSGRGGPGETQYF. In DNA form, the CDR3 reads TGTGCCAGCAGCGGTCGCGGGGGGCCGGGAGAGACCCAGTACTTC.

The chain couples TRBV5-6 to TRBJ2-1; possibly TRBD2 for D (6 bases). Germline values: CDR1 SGHDT, CDR2 YYEEEE. Trimming shortened V by 2 bases and J by 4 bases, and 13 bases separated the two germline ends. The CDR3 totals 15 residues. The CDR3 spells CASSFAGLSYNEQFF. Written as DNA, the CDR3 is TGTGCCAGCAGCTTTGCAGGACTATCTTACAATGAGCAGTTCTTC. Full variable domain (remainder filled in from reference TRBV5-6 and TRBJ2-1): DAGVTQSPTHLIKTRGQQVTLRCSPKSGHDTVSWYQQALGQGPQFIFQYYEEEERQRGNFPDRFSGHQFPNYSSELNVNALLLGDSALYLCASSFAGLSYNEQFFGPGTRLTVL.

V usage is TRBV30 and J usage is TRBJ2-7; tentatively, D is TRBD1 (6 bases). CDR3 length equals 16 residues. Deletions cut 2 bases from V and 0 bases from J, with 17 bases between. CDR1 is GTSNPN and CDR2 is SVGIG in the germline V gene (reference sequence). CDR3 protein: CAWSSAGAANSYEQYF. The CDR3 DNA sequence: TGTGCCTGGAGTTCCGCAGGGGCAGCCAACTCCTACGAGCAGTACTTC.

This clone has just a few counts. The chain uses TRBV5-1 and TRBJ2-7; 8 nucleotides line up with TRBD1. The CDR3 is made up of 14 amino acids. V lost 5 bases and J lost 2; bases outside the gene matches: 6. CDR1 is SGHRS and CDR2 is YFSETQ in the germline V gene. The CDR3 protein is CASRSGTGPYEQYF. The DNA for the CDR3 is TGCGCCAGCAGATCCGGGACAGGACCCTACGAGCAGTACTTC. Filled out from reference TRBV5-1 and TRBJ2-7, the complete variable domain reads KAGVTQTPRYLIKTRGQQVTLSCSPISGHRSVSWYQQTPGQGLQFLFEYFSETQRNKGNFPGRFSGRQFSNSRSEMNVSTLELGDSALYLCASRSGTGPYEQYFGPGTRLTVT.

The chain employs TRBV3-1 (or the pseudogene TRBV3-2) and TRBJ1-5; the match to TRBD1 covers 8 bases. This CDR3 comprises 14 residues. Losses at the gene ends were 3 bases for V and 5 bases for J; bases not matched to a gene: 3. The germline V gene encodes CDR1 LGHDT and CDR2 YNNKEL (reference sequence). The CDR3 DNA reads TGTGCCAGCAGCCAGGACAGGGAAGATCAGCCCCAGCATTTT. Encoded protein: CASSQDREDQPQHF.

The chain combines TRBV27 with TRBJ1-5; the match to TRBD1 covers 8 bases. CDR1 and CDR2 from the germline V gene are MNHEY and SMNVEV (reference sequence). The CDR3 has 16 residues. V lost 4 bases and J lost 4; bases outside the gene matches: 9. The CDR3 loop is CASSSGAGGWNQPQHF. CDR3 DNA sequence: TGTGCCAGCAGTTCTGGGGCAGGGGGCTGGAATCAGCCCCAGCATTTT.

This chain uses TRBV10-3 with TRBJ2-2; 9 bases align to TRBD1. From germline, CDR1 is ENHRY and CDR2 SYGVKD. The CDR3 length is 14 residues. The V and J ends lost 5 bases and 7 bases, in that order; junction bases with no gene match: 5. The CDR3 loop reads CAISNRQGVGELFF. The CDR3 DNA sequence: TGTGCCATCAGTAACCGACAGGGGGTCGGGGAGCTGTTTTTT.

This clone was detected a few times. The chain employs TRBV6-6 and TRBJ1-6; D gene unclear. Trimming took off 4 bases at V and 2 bases at J, with 12 bases between the two ends. CDR1 is MNHNY and CDR2 is SVGAGI in the germline V gene (reference sequence). There are 16 residues in the CDR3. The CDR3 DNA sequence: TGTGCCAGCAGTTCATTAGATCCTACCTATAATTCACCCCTCCACTTT. This sequence encodes CASSSLDPTYNSPLHF.

This clone came up a few times. CDR3 amino acids: CASTTRTGQATYGYTF. The CDR3 DNA sequence: TGTGCCAGCACCACTCGAACTGGACAGGCGACCTATGGCTACACCTTC. J is TRBJ1-2 and V is TRBV27; TRBD1 matches 7 bases. The CDR3 is 16 amino acids. The germline V gene encodes CDR1 MNHEY and CDR2 SMNVEV (reference sequence). V dropped 7 bases and J dropped 4; count of bases not matched to a gene: 15.

The chain links TRBV4-1 to TRBJ2-2; D might be TRBD1 (6 bases). The CDR3 sequence is 15 residues long. V lost 2 bases and J lost 3, with 10 bases in between. Germline V CDR1 and CDR2: MGHRA, YSYEKL. The CDR3 loop reads CASSQQGSYTGELFF. CDR3 bases: TGCGCCAGCAGCCAACAGGGGAGTTACACCGGGGAGCTGTTTTTT.

DNA for the CDR3: TGTGCCAGCAGTTGGGAAGCGGGAGGGGTAGATACGCAGTATTTT. Encoded protein: CASSWEAGGVDTQYF. The chain couples TRBV27 to TRBJ2-3; 10 nucleotides agree with TRBD2. Germline V gene data show CDR1 as MNHEY and CDR2 as SMNVEV (reference sequence). V was pared by 4 bases and J by 5 bases, with 6 bases of the junction left unmatched. This CDR3 contains 15 residues.

The genes are TRBV3-1 (or the pseudogene TRBV3-2) and TRBJ1-4, with TRBD1 identical over 8 bases. CDR1 is LGHDT and CDR2 is YNNKEL in the germline V gene (reference sequence). CDR3 length: 17 amino acids. Trimming removed 3 bases from V and 8 bases from J; junction bases left unmatched: 14. The CDR3 is CASSQGRGQGQKEKLFF. Written as DNA, the CDR3 is TGTGCCAGCAGCCAGGGGCGTGGACAGGGACAGAAGGAAAAACTGTTTTTT.

The chain carries TRBV5-4 and TRBJ2-7; D might be TRBD1 (5 bases). The CDR3 is made up of 14 amino acids. The germline V gene has CDR1 SGHNT and CDR2 YYREEE (reference sequence). With 0 bases removed from V and 2 bases from J, the gap between germline ends came to 9 bases. The CDR3, as DNA: TGTGCCAGCAGCTTGGGCCAGGGTCCCTACGAGCAGTACTTC. Translating gives CASSLGQGPYEQYF.

V usage is TRBV25-1 and J usage is TRBJ1-6; 7 positions match TRBD1. The CDR3 consists of 15 residues. The germline V gene encodes CDR1 MGHDK and CDR2 SYGVNS. Unmatched junction bases numbered 8, after V lost 2 bases and J lost 10 bases. CDR3 residues: CASSEAGTEGSPLHF. The CDR3 coding sequence is TGTGCCAGCAGTGAAGCCGGGACAGAGGGATCACCCCTCCACTTT. The complete variable domain, with remaining parts taken from reference TRBV25-1 and TRBJ1-6, reads EADIYQTPRYLVIGTGKKITLECSQTMGHDKMYWYQQDPGMELHLIHYSYGVNSTEKGDLSSESTVSRIRTEHFPLTLESARPSHTSQYLCASSEAGTEGSPLHFGNGTRLTVT.

The chain joins TRBV6-5 to TRBJ1-2; D unclear. V lost 6 bases and J lost 3, with 11 bases in between. Germline V gene lookup returns CDR1 MNHEY and CDR2 SVGAGI. The CDR3 loop spans 13 amino acids. CDR3 bases: TGTGCCAGCAGCCCCGGGTGGGACTATGGCTACACCTTC. Amino acid sequence: CASSPGWDYGYTF.